Sequencing of this T cell receptor (beta chain) was carried out in a study of shared clonotypes between healthy human individuals. Samples underwent the assay at deep level. Assay used: immunoSEQ multiplex PCR; TCRdb lists only in-frame clones, some missing. The top ten clones hold roughly 0.13% of a sample with about 2 million clones, roughly 94% of them seen once. J lost 3 bases, V lost 6 bases, and 4 bases had no gene match. CDR3 length equals 14 residues. Per the germline V gene, CDR1 is WNHNN and CDR2 is SYGVQD (reference sequence). The origin of this receptor is a man younger than 30 in good health. This sequence joins TRBV10-1 and TRBJ2-3, with 9 bases matching TRBD1. The sample consisted of naive CD4+ T cells sorted from blood. Specified subset: CD45RA+ positively selected. The DNA of the CDR3 is TGCGCCAGCAGCCGGGACAGGGATACAGATACGCAGTATTTT. Translated, it gives CASSRDRDTDTQYF.